This T cell receptor (beta chain) was observed in a study of CD8+ T cells in alopecia areata. Study-wide results and caveats: Patients shared TCRs less clearly than mice did, possibly for HLA-related reasons. On tofacitinib, scalp and blood still held many of the expanded lesional clones. There were also resident alphabeta T cells of normal skin sequenced in scalp samples. The study found tofacitinib significantly decreased scalp clonality and expanded CD8+ clones among the top 100.

The CDR3 is 13 amino acids. Germline CDR1 SQVTM, CDR2 ANQGSEA. V trimming: 6 bases; J trimming: 4 bases; junction bases outside the gene matches: 5. Extraction and reverse transcription of RNA yielded cDNA as the sequencing template. Data came from immunoSEQ multiplex PCR; TCRdb stores just in-frame clones and leaves some out. The profile shows about 220,000 clones, roughly 56% of them singletons. Treatment of the sample: oral pan-JAK inhibitor, 5-10 mg twice daily. Turning to this clone: Its antigen is not identified.

The sequences come from CD4+ T cells sorted from blood, collected at week 4, from a patient treated with tofacitinib. The TCR was taken from a human donor with alopecia areata. V is TRBV29-1 and J is TRBJ1-2; 10 nucleotides match TRBD1. CDR3 in amino acids: CSVNGQGVYGYTF. CDR3 in DNA: TGCAGCGTAAACGGACAGGGGGTCTATGGCTACACCTTC.